This T cell receptor (beta chain) is from a study of T-cell memory formation after mild COVID-19 (dated by TCRdb to the early 2020s). Context from the whole study: TCR sequence clusters from the two donors were largely donor specific. In a couple of donors, T-cell clones that expanded and contracted after mild COVID-19 were tracked by sequencing TCRalpha and TCRbeta repertoires over time. Two young, previously healthy adult volunteers, one female and one male, were included in the cohort. Here is what the overall study found, with its caveats: Whether the second-wave clones peaking on day 37 were SARS-CoV-2 specific was not confirmed. The study covered only two mild cases, and larger cohorts including severe cases with pre-infection samples were considered necessary. The detection of some responding clones in pre-infection memory suggests that pre-existing cross-reactive memory T cells joined the SARS-CoV-2 response. Clones contracting from day 15 to 85 had balanced CD4/CD8 phenotypes, while a second wave expanding from day 15 to 37 was biased towards CD4+. Contracting CD4+ clones appeared mostly in the CM and EM memory subsets, whereas CD8+ clones were enriched in EMRA.

Sequencing instrument: Illumina NovaSeq 6000. TCRalpha and TCRbeta cDNA libraries were constructed by 5'RACE with constant-segment primers, with sample barcodes and unique molecular identifiers being introduced. Trizol reagent was used to extract RNA from every sample. Libraries were amplified in two PCR steps, with a second sample barcode and Illumina TruSeq adapters added in the second step. Libraries were sequenced on an Illumina NovaSeq with 2 x 150 bp paired-end reads. The paper's processing steps were these. Reads were demultiplexed and collapsed into UMI-guided consensus sequences with migec v1.2.7. Using mixcr v2.1.11, the UMI consensuses were aligned to TRA and TRB V and J templates and assembled into clonotypes. Clonotypes were classified as expanded or contracted when called significant by both edgeR and NoisET, with noise models trained on biological replicates. For edgeR calls, the cutoffs were a false discovery rate-adjusted p below 0.01 and a log2 fold-change threshold of 1. As an exploratory analysis of dynamics, max-normalized trajectories of the 1000 most abundant clonotypes were examined with PCA combined with hierarchical clustering. Separately sequenced CD4+ and CD8+ repertoires were used to assign a CD4 or CD8 phenotype to each responding clone. The public reads were quality trimmed at Q25 with fastp and then assembled into clones with MiXCR by TCRdb, keeping productive beta chains. All rows with the same CDR3 protein become a single entry with the most common DNA and genes. The V and J calls here are based on TCRdb, not the publication. The sample has 410,000 or so distinct CDR3 sequences on record, around a quarter of them singletons. The leading ten clones occupy 13% of the sample.

CDR1 and CDR2, looked up from the germline V gene (reference sequence), are SEHNR and FQNEAQ. V drops 1 base and J drops 7 bases, leaving 13 bases in between. The CDR3, cysteine through phenylalanine, is 14 amino acids long. CDR3 DNA only is kept here, 42 bases in frame from base 1. Ficoll-Paque density gradient centrifugation was the method used to isolate PBMCs. This clonotype has only a few counts. Its antigen remains undetermined. Base qualities were left out, and no much larger clone turns up one base away. The chain is encoded by TRBV7-9 joined to TRBJ1-2; TRBD1 is a possible D gene, resting on 6 matching bases. This receptor was taken from an adult woman who had mild COVID-19 (a few samples of this study predate the infection). The sample titles of this study are shuffled in the database, so cell type and time point are left out; the donor was told from shared clones. Sequencing was done on a sample of PBMCs or a T cell subset sorted from them (not recorded which). The CDR3 reads CASSLGPQGTGYTF. The nucleotide sequence is given as TGTGCCAGCAGCTTAGGACCCCAGGGGACTGGCTACACCTTC. This CDR3, with the reference TRBV7-9 and TRBJ1-2 proteins standing in past its ends, gives the full variable domain DTGVSQNPRHKITKRGQNVTFRCDPISEHNRLYWYRQTLGQGPEFLTYFQNEAQLEKSRLLSDRFSAERPKGSFSTLEIQRTEQGDSAMYLCASSLGPQGTGYTFGSGTRLTVV.